This T cell receptor beta chain was sequenced for a study of Graves' ophthalmopathy and Graves' hyperthyroidism. About the research overall: Stable hyperthyroidism was defined by absence of ophthalmopathy within 18 months of follow-up.

The study amplified TCR beta CDR3 regions using RNA transcripts. An initial RT-PCR round employing HTBI primers preceded a second-round multiplex PCR. TCRdb itself ran the multiplex PCR reads through MiXCR, one entry per CDR3 protein. This repertoire shows 500,000 to 700,000 distinct CDR3 sequences, under 40% found once; its top ten account for approximately 4.1%. Study-level results: Most clonotypes expanded in thyroid above 0.001 frequency were present in blood too. Classification of ophthalmopathy versus stable hyperthyroidism by a 13-signature model yielded just under 90% sensitivity and around 81% specificity.

This clonotype was counted only a few times. Its specificity is unknown. V shed 8 bases and J shed 0 bases, with 5 bases lying between them. Looked up from germline, CDR1 is SEHNR and CDR2 is FQNEAQ (reference sequence). This CDR3 has 11 residues. Hyperthyroidism patients, aged 18 to 65, were newly diagnosed, under 2 months' duration. The V gene is TRBV7-9, the J gene TRBJ2-7; D ambiguous. The source material was peripheral blood or thyroid tissue (not recorded which). The source is an adult man with Graves' hyperthyroidism. The CDR3 bases are TGTGCCAGCGGCCACTCCTACGAGCAGTACTTC. Translation gives CASGHSYEQYF. The entire variable domain, with the rest obtained from reference TRBV7-9 and TRBJ2-7, is as follows: DTGVSQNPRHKITKRGQNVTFRCDPISEHNRLYWYRQTLGQGPEFLTYFQNEAQLEKSRLLSDRFSAERPKGSFSTLEIQRTEQGDSAMYLCASGHSYEQYFGPGTRLTVT.